The subject of this entry is one TCR beta chain. As yet, its antigen is unknown. Eight distinct reactions (per sample) were used to make the cDNA. Researchers used template switching to add UMIs featuring a 6-nucleotide sample barcode. One entry per CDR3 protein, without DNA, is what TCRdb gives after re-calling the 5' RACE reads. This sample's table has some 100,000 distinct CDR3 sequences. This specimen belongs to a study of monozygotic twins with inflammatory bowel disease. Notes on the study in general: Healthy co-twins exceeded IBD patients in TCRbeta diversity as measured by inverse Simpson. Especially where disease activity was present, IBD patients had fewer clonotypes in common with others than healthy twins did.

In germline, CDR1 is SGHTA, CDR2 FQGNSA. The CDR3 totals 14 residues. The V gene is TRBV7-2, the J gene TRBJ1-4. The specimen sequenced was blood. This TCR derives from a human donor with ulcerative colitis or Crohn's disease, or a healthy co-twin of an affected twin (not recorded which). This CDR3 is CASSLGGRNEKLFF.